The table lists the clone carrying this T cell receptor beta chain with a few counts. Its antigen is unidentified. An Oncomine TCR Beta short-read assay was used to sequence the DNA from cultured CD4+ T cells. MiXCR was run by TCRdb on the PCR reads, yielding one entry per CDR3 protein. In the table there are around 26,000 distinct CDR3 sequences, around 50% of which are singletons. Treatment defined: roughly 10-day PBMC culture with coronavirus spike peptide pools or control peptides (ViraFEST assay). The sample belongs to a study of vaccination and CD4 T cells after COVID-19. From germline, CDR1 is SEHNR and CDR2 FQNEAQ (reference sequence). The CDR3 loop spans 14 amino acids. V lost 4 bases and J lost 3, with 13 bases in between.

Source: CD4+ T cells from blood, cultured in vitro, taken before SARS-CoV-2 vaccination. The genes are TRBV7-9 and TRBJ2-7; TRBD1 is a possible D gene (6 bases). The source of this sequence is a human donor who received a COVID-19 vaccine. This CDR3 is CASSSPDRFYEQYF. As DNA, the CDR3 is TGTGCCAGCAGCTCACCGGACAGATTCTACGAGCAGTACTTC.